The 18 T cell receptor beta chains listed next were all sequenced from one sample in a study of vaccination and CD4 T cells after COVID-19. Sequencing of the DNA from cultured CD4+ T cells was carried out with the Oncomine TCR Beta short-read assay. TCRdb processed the PCR reads anew with MiXCR; each CDR3 protein has one entry. Here the sample spans under 4,500 distinct CDR3 sequences, roughly 35% being singletons. Their antigen targets remain unknown. Treatment denoted: roughly 10-day PBMC culture with coronavirus spike peptide pools or control peptides (ViraFEST assay). Sequencing was performed on CD4+ T cells from blood, cultured in vitro. These receptors were collected from a human donor who had recovered from COVID-19.

The V call is TRBV30, the J call TRBJ2-1; D call uncertain. The length of the CDR3 is 14 residues. Trimming took 0 bases from V and 8 from J, leaving 14 bases between them. CDR1 and CDR2 from the germline V gene are GTSNPN and SVGIG (reference sequence). CDR3 DNA sequence: TGTGCCTGGAGTGTACGGGCTAGGTCTTATGAGCAGTTCTTC. Protein: CAWSVRARSYEQFF.

The chain couples TRBV11-3 to TRBJ2-3; 10 bases are shared with TRBD2. The V gene end was trimmed by 5 bases and the J gene end by 4 bases; junction bases not matched to a gene: 9. CDR1 is SGHNT and CDR2 is YENEEA in the germline V gene. This CDR3 has 16 residues. The CDR3 loop reads CASSPRVAGGADTQYF. The CDR3 DNA reads as TGTGCCAGCAGCCCACGGGTAGCGGGGGGTGCAGATACGCAGTATTTT.

The rearrangement links TRBV7-3 to TRBJ2-7; D gene unclear. Between the trimmed V and J ends, which lost 5 bases and 2 bases, there was a span of 16 bases. The CDR3 spans 15 residues. The germline V gene encodes CDR1 SGHTA and CDR2 FQGTGA. The CDR3: CASSPISSLPYEQYF. In DNA form, the CDR3 reads TGTGCCAGCAGCCCCATATCTAGTCTGCCCTACGAGCAGTACTTC.

The gene calls are TRBV20-1 and TRBJ2-3, with D tentatively TRBD1 or TRBD2 (6 bases each). The CDR3 is made up of 15 amino acids. CDR1 DFQATT and CDR2 SNEGSKA come from the germline V gene (reference sequence). Trimming left V 1 base short and J 3 bases short, with 14 bases between. The CDR3 nucleotides are TGCAGTGCTAGAGCTAGGGGGGCCTCTACAGATACGCAGTATTTT. Translation gives CSARARGASTDTQYF.

The chain links TRBV20-1 to TRBJ2-7, with a possible D match to TRBD1 (6 bases). V gave up 6 bases and J gave up 1 base, with 13 bases separating them. This CDR3 has 13 amino acids. Germline CDR1 is DFQATT and CDR2 is SNEGSKA (reference sequence). The CDR3 DNA reads TGCAGTGCGTCAGGGGTTATATCCTACGAGCAGTACTTC. This encodes CSASGVISYEQYF.

This clonotype was found a few times. The chain couples TRBV6-5 to TRBJ2-1; D gene ambiguous. The CDR3 has 15 residues. Germline-derived CDR1 and CDR2 are MNHEY and SVGAGI. Trimming stripped 2 bases from V and 3 bases from J, with 11 bases between. This chain's CDR3 is CASSYPVSGYNEQFF. The CDR3 DNA is TGTGCCAGCAGTTACCCGGTGTCCGGCTACAATGAGCAGTTCTTC.

This clonotype was counted only a few times. The chain recombines TRBV6-1 with TRBJ1-5; D unclear. The CDR3 is 14 amino acids. Looked up from germline, CDR1 is MNHNS and CDR2 is SASEGT. Between the trimmed V and J ends, which lost 9 bases and 0 bases, there was a span of 12 bases. The CDR3 nucleotides are TGTGCCAGTGGGTTTTCTAATAGCAATCAGCCCCAGCATTTT. Translated, it gives CASGFSNSNQPQHF.

By share, this clonotype counts as large. This sequence joins TRBV6-1 and TRBJ1-5; 8 nucleotides agree with TRBD1. Germline-derived CDR1 and CDR2 are MNHNS and SASEGT. This CDR3 region has 17 residues. The V segment lost 7 bases and the J segment 0 bases; nucleotides outside the gene matches: 11. The CDR3 DNA reads TGTGCCAGCACTAAACCGGGACAGGTATATAGCAATCAGCCCCAGCATTTT. It yields the protein CASTKPGQVYSNQPQHF.

This clonotype was observed a few times. V gene TRBV7-9 combines with J gene TRBJ1-1, with a tentative D call TRBD1 (5 bases). The V end was cut by 3 bases, the J end by 1 base, with 12 bases between. The CDR3 consists of 15 residues. Germline CDR1 SEHNR, CDR2 FQNEAQ (reference sequence). CDR3 protein: CASSFIGQGNTEAFF. The CDR3, as DNA: TGTGCCAGCAGCTTTATCGGGCAGGGGAACACTGAAGCTTTCTTT. Supplemented by reference TRBV7-9 and TRBJ1-1, the full variable domain reads DTGVSQNPRHKITKRGQNVTFRCDPISEHNRLYWYRQTLGQGPEFLTYFQNEAQLEKSRLLSDRFSAERPKGSFSTLEIQRTEQGDSAMYLCASSFIGQGNTEAFFGQGTRLTVV.

V usage is TRBV20-1 and J usage is TRBJ2-3; D is undetermined. V lost 3 bases and J 6 bases, leaving 13 bases between the germline ends. This CDR3 region has 13 residues. Germline V CDR1 and CDR2: DFQATT, SNEGSKA (reference sequence). CDR3: CSARVPSMDTQYF. DNA for the CDR3: TGCAGTGCTAGGGTCCCGTCTATGGATACGCAGTATTTT.

In regard to this clonotype: The final CDR3 position lacks the conserved phenylalanine or tryptophan, pointing to a likely read error. The chain carries TRBV20-1 and TRBJ2-3, with 8 bases fitting TRBD1. V lost 6 bases and J lost 2; bases outside the gene matches: 10. The germline gives CDR1 DFQATT, CDR2 SNEGSKA (reference sequence). CDR3 length: 15 amino acids. CDR3 sequence reads: CSAGLGTGSTDTQYL. CDR3 bases: TGCAGTGCCGGACTGGGGACAGGATCCACAGATACGCAGTATCTT.

This clonotype was detected only a few times. This sequence joins TRBV7-2 and TRBJ1-1; perhaps TRBD1 as D (5 bases). Germline V CDR1 and CDR2: SGHTA, FQGNSA. V was clipped by 3 bases and J by 4 bases, with 12 bases between them. The CDR3 has 14 amino acids. The DNA of the CDR3 is TGTGCCAGCAGCTTCGGACGGACATTCACTGAAGCTTTCTTT. Encoded protein: CASSFGRTFTEAFF.

Only a few counts were recorded for this clonotype. J is TRBJ2-7 and V is TRBV6-1; 8 bases fit TRBD1. V gave up 6 bases and J gave up 7 bases; unmatched junction bases: 11. This CDR3 is 14 amino acids long. CDR1 is MNHNS and CDR2 is SASEGT in the germline V gene. CDR3 in DNA: TGTGCCAGCAGGCGACAGACAGGGGAGAAAGAGCAGTACTTC. It specifies CASRRQTGEKEQYF.

This chain joins TRBV5-1 and TRBJ1-6; D remains unclear. The CDR3 has 15 amino acids. Germline V gene data show CDR1 as SGHRS and CDR2 as YFSETQ. Between the trimmed V and J ends, which lost 0 bases and 4 bases, there was a span of 8 bases. The CDR3 region has the DNA TGCGCCAGCAGCTTGGCGGGAGCTTATAATTCACCCCTCCACTTT. Encoded protein: CASSLAGAYNSPLHF.

This clonotype was seen more than once but under ten times. The chain carries TRBV2 and TRBJ2-3, with D tentatively TRBD1 (5 bases). The V and J ends lost 9 bases and 0 bases respectively, with 10 bases between them. This CDR3 contains 13 residues. The germline gives CDR1 SNHLY, CDR2 FYNNEI. The CDR3 DNA reads TGTGCCAGAAGACAGACTAGCACAGATACGCAGTATTTT. It yields the protein CARRQTSTDTQYF. The full variable domain, rest sourced from reference TRBV2 and TRBJ2-3, is EPEVTQTPSHQVTQMGQEVILRCVPISNHLYFYWYRQILGQKVEFLVSFYNNEISEKSEIFDDQFSVERPDGSNFTLKIRSTKLEDSAMYFCARRQTSTDTQYFGPGTRLTVL.

The gene calls are TRBV7-2 and TRBJ2-1, with D tentatively TRBD1 (5 bases). The CDR3 is 14 amino acids. V gave up 5 bases and J gave up 0 bases, with 8 bases separating them. Germline CDR1 reads SGHTA; CDR2 reads FQGNSA. DNA for the CDR3: TGTGCCAGCAGCCGTACAGGCTCCTACAATGAGCAGTTCTTC. The encoded protein is CASSRTGSYNEQFF.

This rearrangement joins TRBV20-1 to TRBJ2-2, with D possibly matching TRBD2 (6 bases). Germline V gives CDR1 DFQATT, CDR2 SNEGSKA (reference sequence). This CDR3 is 17 amino acids long. Trimming removed 1 base from V and 4 bases from J, with 19 bases in between. The CDR3 here is CSARGRASGSATGELFF. CDR3 sequence (DNA): TGCAGTGCTAGAGGGCGGGCCAGCGGGTCGGCCACCGGGGAGCTGTTTTTT.

CDR3 nucleotides: TGTGCCAGCAGCTTAGTGGGCAGGGGGGAGACCCAGTACTTC. Its translation: CASSLVGRGETQYF. The V and J genes are TRBV11-2 and TRBJ2-5; 7 positions match TRBD1. The CDR3 is made up of 14 amino acids. Germline CDR1 and CDR2: SGHAT and FQNNGV. Trimming at V came to 1 base and at J to 5 bases, leaving 4 bases not matched to a gene.